The rows below give T cell receptor beta chains drawn from one sample of a study of T cell repertoires in cytomegalovirus infection. TCRdb re-derived calls from the reads in MiXCR, one entry per CDR3 protein. The table includes about 360,000 distinct CDR3 sequences, 15% to 20% detected once. Sequenced sample: PBMCs. The receptors derive from a human donor in good health (CMV status not recorded). Some clones in this sample may be carry-over from other donors' samples. Both conserved end residues are part of each CDR3.

CDR3aa | j_gene | v_gene
CASSLRAGEFGNSPLHF | TRBJ1-6 | TRBV7-2
CASGNSTDTQYF | TRBJ2-3 | TRBV5-4
CASSRGHLYGYTF | TRBJ1-2 | TRBV28
CASKLRALLFDTQYF | TRBJ2-3 | TRBV7-6
CASSMITGTEQFF | TRBJ2-1 | TRBV5-1
CASSGDRTDTQYF | TRBJ2-3 | TRBV7-2
CASSIVGYEQYF | TRBJ2-7 | TRBV7-9
CASSAGIGYTF | TRBJ1-2 | TRBV2
CASSPPVARASPGVSF | TRBJ2-1 | TRBV18
CASRWGSGSGTDTQYF | TRBJ2-3 | TRBV28
CASSPIRLAGTDTQYF | TRBJ2-3 | TRBV18
CASSLSGRSGEQYF | TRBJ2-7 | TRBV12-3/TRBV12-4
CASKGQSYNEQFF | TRBJ2-1 | TRBV6-2/TRBV6-3
CASSPPRGEAYNEQFF | TRBJ2-1 | TRBV18
CSARGQGGNSPLHF | TRBJ1-6 | TRBV20-1
CASSWLSGGAADTQYF | TRBJ2-3 | TRBV11-1
CAISEDRGTEQFF | TRBJ2-1 | TRBV10-3
CASSQGGYRDQETQYF | TRBJ2-5 | TRBV7-6
CASSYTGNTIYF | TRBJ1-3 | TRBV12-3/TRBV12-4
CASSRMTGAGNTIYF | TRBJ1-3 | TRBV5-6
CASSLESGVGEQFF | TRBJ2-1 | TRBV7-7
CASSPGGGGMTQYF | TRBJ2-5 | TRBV7-2
CSVDQGAGGYTF | TRBJ1-2 | TRBV29-1
CASSGRAGFGYEQYF | TRBJ2-7 | TRBV7-2
CASSSRRTSGRETQYF | TRBJ2-5 | TRBV27
CSVSTGIQETQYF | TRBJ2-5 | TRBV20-1
CSAFDPTLGEQYF | TRBJ2-7 | TRBV20-1
CASSLANSGGTDTQYF | TRBJ2-3 | TRBV11-2
CASSQGRTEAFF | TRBJ1-1 | TRBV4-2
CASSRGDYYTEAFF | TRBJ1-1 | TRBV4-3
CASSITNYGYTF | TRBJ1-2 | TRBV19
CSAPWLAGPNEQFF | TRBJ2-1 | TRBV20-1
CASSINREDGYTF | TRBJ1-2 | TRBV7-2
CASSENGGYTF | TRBJ1-2 | TRBV25-1
CASSPSGQPQHF | TRBJ1-5 | TRBV12-3/TRBV12-4
CASSPPGGSGRREQFF | TRBJ2-1 | TRBV7-2
CASSLLGGGQETQYF | TRBJ2-5 | TRBV28
CASTKVHSYTF | TRBJ1-2 | TRBV6-1
CASSLAQTLSGELFF | TRBJ2-2 | TRBV11-2
CASRPTSSGNTIYF | TRBJ1-3 | TRBV12-3/TRBV12-4
CASSKDSNQPQHF | TRBJ1-5 | TRBV19
CASSLGLPGFTDTQYF | TRBJ2-3 | TRBV7-9
CASSDPGGAVNTQYF | TRBJ2-3 | TRBV5-1
CASSPFPGQEKNIQYF | TRBJ2-4 | TRBV2
CASSLVSGASTDTQYF | TRBJ2-3 | TRBV9
CASSHWTDTQYF | TRBJ2-3 | TRBV4-1
CASSLGVRLNTEAFF | TRBJ1-1 | TRBV7-2
CASRGAEDRTSTDTQYF | TRBJ2-3 | TRBV12-3/TRBV12-4
CASSLGGGRAAYEQYF | TRBJ2-7 | TRBV12-3/TRBV12-4
CASATALELQYF | TRBJ2-3 | TRBV7-8